This T cell receptor (beta chain) emerged from a study of human T cells and chemical hapten exposure (dated by TCRdb to the early 2020s). At the level of the whole study: For sensitization, 2% DPC in acetone was applied to a roughly 2 cm by roughly 2 cm area of upper inner arm skin. Patients additionally received weekly therapeutic DPC doses to the scalp throughout the roughly 24-week study period. Patch tests used Finn chambers with 0.01% DPC on the upper back, scored after 6 days by International Contact Dermatitis Research Group standards. The mostly female patient cohort included alopecia areata with under or over 50% scalp involvement, alopecia totalis and alopecia universalis. Libraries were pooled for sequencing, and variation in per-sample TCR yields was attributed mainly to small differences in library volumes within the pool. The study tracked peripheral blood TCR repertoire changes in vivo during primary and secondary sensitization to the hapten diphenylcyclopropenone (DPC) in alopecia patients. Blood samples were taken from patients before sensitization (week 0) and at 2, 6 and about 24 weeks after DPC sensitization. About 28 alopecia patients gave blood for TCR sequencing at one to four time points (pre-sensitization, 2, 6 and 24 weeks). The research as a whole found: Expanded TCRs formed significantly more large CDR3 similarity clusters than pre-sensitization or healthy control sets, consistent with antigen-driven responses. All patients had alopecia, a presumed autoimmune disease, so their immune response might differ from that of healthy individuals. DPC sensitization did not change the number of TCRs with a frequency above 1 in 1000, and there was no evidence of changes in global repertoire structure. A positive correlation was found between the number of PT1 expanded TCRs and patch test score, with significance reached at thresholds 8, 16 and 32 but not 4. Repeated subsampling changed both the strength of the expansion versus patch-test correlation and the threshold at which the correlation became significant.

Per the germline V gene (reference sequence), GTSNPN is the CDR1 and SVGIG is the CDR2. V and J are truncated by 0 bases and 0 bases respectively, leaving an intervening sequence of 11 bases. The CDR3 runs 15 amino acids, cysteine and phenylalanine included. The retained sequence is limited to the CDR3, 45 bases, with the frame set at the first base. The meaning of the sample's time point label: pre-sensitization, week 0. What this sample's treatment or condition label stands for: therapeutic diphenylcyclopropenone sensitization with weekly scalp DPC. At every patch-test visit, the blood draw took place before the patch test was put on. To be eligible, patients had to be aged 18 to 70, diagnosed with alopecia and judged suitable for DPC therapy, while pregnant patients were excluded. Total RNA was extracted from unfractionated whole blood that had been collected in Tempus Blood RNA tubes. This clonotype was recorded a few times. What this receptor recognizes is not known. Base qualities are not provided; no much larger clone lies one nucleotide away.

The library was generated by RACE. These reads were obtained on a NextSeq 500. During library preparation, unique molecular identifiers were attached to individual cDNA molecules so that TCRs could be counted quantitatively and reproducibly. For every blood RNA sample, sequencing covered both the TCR alpha and TCR beta chains. Processing in the source paper ran as follows. The median number of TCRs per sample was approximately 96,000, ranging from about 20,000 to 690,600. V, J and CDR3 annotation of the TCR reads was carried out using the Decombinator software suite. To make PS versus PT1 abundance plots, every sample was subsampled to the same number of TCRs (28,000). TCRs were defined as expanded if absent before sensitization and observed at least eight times at the 2-week time point. In TCRdb, the public reads were trimmed at Q25 with fastp and aligned with MiXCR, with productive beta chains retained. Every entry covers one CDR3 protein and lists the most common genes and DNA from its rows. It is TCRdb's table, rather than the study itself, that gives the V and J calls and clone size. This sample lists roughly 60,000 distinct CDR3 sequences; approximately 7% were detected once. The ten largest clones take up 1.5% to 2% of the sample.

This specimen was whole blood, taken in connection with sensitization to the hapten diphenylcyclopropenone (DPC). The chain joins TRBV30 to TRBJ1-1; the D gene is unclear. The receptor comes from a woman aged 25 to 39 with alopecia areata. Some clones in this sample may be carry-over from other donors' samples. The DNA sequence reads TGTGCCTGGAGTGTACGGGTGGGGATGAACACTGAAGCTTTCTTT. Its product reads: CAWSVRVGMNTEAFF.